The 32 T cell receptor beta chains below were found in one sample sequenced in a study of T cells after yellow fever vaccination. TCRdb reprocessed the 5' RACE reads via MiXCR and lists one record per CDR3 protein. Here the sample spans 500,000 to 700,000 distinct CDR3 sequences, about 19% being singletons. This specimen consisted of PBMCs, obtained 15 days after the yellow fever booster vaccination. The origin of the receptors is a man aged 25 to 40 who received the YFV17D yellow fever vaccine.

For the CDR3, the DNA is TGCAGCGTTCCCCTGGGGGGGGAAGCTTTCTTT. Translation gives CSVPLGGEAFF. This sequence joins TRBV29-1 and TRBJ1-1; D is possibly TRBD1 (5 bases). CDR3 length equals 11 residues. Germline CDR1 reads SQVTM; CDR2 reads ANQGSEA. V shed 5 bases and J shed 8 bases, with 12 bases lying between them.

The V and J genes are TRBV20-1 and TRBJ2-1; D gene ambiguous. Germline-derived CDR1 and CDR2 are DFQATT and SNEGSKA (reference sequence). CDR3 length: 8 amino acids. The CDR3 DNA reads as TGCTCGGGCAATGAGCAGTTCTTC. Its translation is CSGNEQFF.

Here the CDR3 reads CASSAGLAGSSDTQYF. The CDR3 DNA is TGTGCCAGCAGCGCAGGACTAGCGGGCTCGTCAGATACGCAGTATTTT. V gene TRBV7-8 combines with J gene TRBJ2-3; 11 bases align to TRBD2. Germline V gene lookup returns CDR1 SGHVS and CDR2 FQNEAQ. J gave up 4 bases and V 5 bases, and 8 bases lay outside the gene matches. The CDR3 spans 16 residues.

The rearrangement joins TRBV7-2 to TRBJ2-7; TRBD2 matches at 8 bases. Germline V gene data show CDR1 as SGHTA and CDR2 as FQGNSA. The CDR3 has 15 amino acids. Trimming took 5 bases from V and 3 from J; bases not matched to a gene: 9. Here the CDR3 DNA reads TGTGCCAGCAGCCCGGGACTAGTTGCGGTCTACGAGCAGTACTTC. Residues: CASSPGLVAVYEQYF.

The CDR3 DNA follows: TGTGCCAGCACCACCGCCCGACTGAACACTGAAGCTTTCTTT. Its translation is CASTTARLNTEAFF. This chain joins TRBV12-3 or TRBV12-4 and TRBJ1-1; D is uncertain. V dropped 7 bases and J dropped 0 bases, with 12 bases sitting between them. CDR3 length: 14 amino acids.

This rearrangement joins TRBV4-2 to TRBJ1-4; D not certain. V lost 1 base, J lost 6 bases, and 6 bases lay in between. This CDR3 has 13 amino acids. The germline V gene has CDR1 LGHNA and CDR2 YNFKEQ. In DNA form, the CDR3 reads TGTGCCAGCAGCCAAGCCCATGATGAAAAACTGTTTTTT. Translated, it gives CASSQAHDEKLFF.

This chain joins TRBV5-6 and TRBJ2-7; 9 nucleotides align to TRBD2. The ends lost 4 bases at V and 3 bases at J; junction bases unmatched: 20. The length of the CDR3 is 19 residues. Germline V lookup: CDR1 SGHDT, CDR2 YYEEEE. The CDR3 reads CASSRTVAGDRPPDYEQYF. CDR3 bases: TGTGCCAGCAGCCGGACAGTAGCGGGAGACAGACCTCCGGACTACGAGCAGTACTTC.

This chain connects TRBV20-1 to TRBJ2-2; 10 nucleotides match TRBD2. The V and J ends lost 7 bases and 6 bases, in that order; junction bases with no gene match: 5. CDR1 is DFQATT and CDR2 is SNEGSKA in the germline V gene (reference sequence). The CDR3 is 13 amino acids. CDR3 bases: TGCAGTGGGTATAGCGGGAGGCCCGGGGAGCTGTTTTTT. It translates to CSGYSGRPGELFF.

In this sample, this clonotype turned up a few times. The CDR3 here is CSSKAGFTDTQYF. As DNA, the CDR3 is TGCAGCTCAAAGGCGGGGTTCACAGATACGCAGTATTTT. This rearrangement joins TRBV29-1 to TRBJ2-3, with D perhaps TRBD2 (6 bases). This CDR3 is built from 13 residues. Germline loops: CDR1 SQVTM, CDR2 ANQGSEA. With 8 bases removed from V and 2 bases from J, the gap between germline ends came to 14 bases.

V gene TRBV12-3 or TRBV12-4 combines with J gene TRBJ2-3, with D perhaps TRBD1 (6 bases). V lost 5 bases, J lost 2 bases, and 14 bases lay in between. The CDR3 length is 15 residues. This chain's CDR3 is CASSPQGPPTDTQYF. For the CDR3, the DNA is TGTGCCAGCAGTCCACAGGGACCCCCCACAGATACGCAGTATTTT.

V and J are TRBV2 and TRBJ2-3; 13 bases align to TRBD2. CDR1 and CDR2 (germline): SNHLY, FYNNEI. This CDR3 has 19 residues. V dropped 5 bases and J dropped 3; count of bases not matched to a gene: 14. Written as DNA, the CDR3 is TGTGCCAGCAGTAAACCACCTCGCGGGACTAGCGGGAAGACAGATACGCAGTATTTT. Translating gives CASSKPPRGTSGKTDTQYF.

This chain uses TRBV7-9 with TRBJ2-2; D is undetermined. V lost 7 bases to trimming and J lost 8 bases, with 8 bases between them. Germline V gives CDR1 SEHNR, CDR2 FQNEAQ (reference sequence). The CDR3 is 11 amino acids. The DNA for the CDR3 is TGTGCCAGCACCTTGGAGGGGGAGCTGTTTTTT. Residues: CASTLEGELFF.

V gene TRBV10-3 combines with J gene TRBJ2-5; no firm D call. From germline, CDR1 is ENHRY and CDR2 SYGVKD. The CDR3 has 12 amino acids. Deletions cut 8 bases from V and 1 base from J, with 8 bases between. Here the CDR3 DNA reads TGTGCCATCCGTGGCAGCCAAGAGACCCAGTACTTC. Translation: CAIRGSQETQYF.

V is TRBV3-1 and J is TRBJ2-5; D perhaps matches TRBD2 (6 bases). Trimming shortened V by 3 bases and J by 5 bases, and 16 bases separated the two germline ends. Per the germline V gene, CDR1 is LGHDT and CDR2 is YNNKEL (reference sequence). The CDR3 covers 15 residues. The CDR3 here is CASSHWTGVMETQYF. CDR3 sequence (DNA): TGTGCCAGCAGCCACTGGACGGGGGTTATGGAGACCCAGTACTTC.

The chain couples TRBV5-6 to TRBJ1-1; D possibly corresponds to TRBD1 (6 bases). Trimming removed 2 bases from V and 1 base from J, with 12 bases in between. The CDR3 loop spans 15 amino acids. Germline V gives CDR1 SGHDT, CDR2 YYEEEE. The CDR3 reads CASSFRGGRNTEAFF. The CDR3 DNA follows: TGTGCCAGCAGCTTTCGTGGGGGCCGGAACACTGAAGCTTTCTTT.

The chain joins TRBV6-6 to TRBJ2-1; 7 positions agree with TRBD2. Looked up from germline, CDR1 is MNHNY and CDR2 is SVGAGI (reference sequence). This CDR3 has 13 amino acids. Trimming at V came to 6 bases and at J to 5 bases, leaving 4 bases not matched to a gene. CDR3 residues: CASSPREDNEQFF. The CDR3 bases are TGTGCCAGCAGCCCCCGGGAGGACAATGAGCAGTTCTTC.

This clonotype was detected a few times. This sequence joins TRBV20-1 and TRBJ1-2; D remains unclear. The germline V and J ends were trimmed by 6 bases and 8 bases, with 16 bases remaining between them. Germline V gene data show CDR1 as DFQATT and CDR2 as SNEGSKA (reference sequence). This CDR3 is 12 amino acids long. The CDR3 loop reads CSAGEGSGGYTF. CDR3 nucleotide sequence: TGCAGTGCCGGGGAGGGCTCGGGAGGCTACACCTTC.

A few counts support this clonotype. The genes are TRBV29-1 and TRBJ2-7; TRBD1 or TRBD2 may be the D gene (5 bases each). V lost 6 bases and J 0 bases, leaving 12 bases between the germline ends. The V gene's germline CDR1 is SQVTM and CDR2 ANQGSEA. This CDR3 contains 13 residues. CDR3 in amino acids: CSVPGQNSYEQYF. The DNA of the CDR3 is TGCAGCGTGCCGGGGCAAAACTCCTACGAGCAGTACTTC.

This clonotype was found a few times. The chain employs TRBV20-1 and TRBJ1-2; TRBD1 agrees at 9 bases. The germline V gene has CDR1 DFQATT and CDR2 SNEGSKA (reference sequence). Trimming removed 4 bases from V and 8 bases from J; junction bases left unmatched: 8. CDR3 size: 13 residues. Written as DNA, the CDR3 is TGCAGTGCTACCGACAGGGGGGACGTCGGCTACACCTTC. Protein: CSATDRGDVGYTF.

The V call is TRBV19, the J call TRBJ2-1, with TRBD2 identical over 7 bases. With 2 bases clipped from V and 6 bases from J, the junction kept 7 bases outside the gene matches. Looked up from germline, CDR1 is LNHDA and CDR2 is SQIVND (reference sequence). This CDR3 is 15 amino acids long. The CDR3 sequence: CASSILAGVGNEQFF. The CDR3 DNA is TGTGCCAGTAGTATATTGGCGGGAGTGGGCAATGAGCAGTTCTTC.

At least ten counts were recorded for this clonotype. This rearrangement joins TRBV11-2 to TRBJ1-5, with unresolved D. The V and J ends lost 3 bases and 1 base respectively, with 4 bases between them. This CDR3 region has 13 residues. CDR1 and CDR2 from the germline V gene are SGHAT and FQNNGV. The DNA for the CDR3 is TGTGCCAGCAGCTTTGACAGCAATCAGCCCCAGCATTTT. Protein product: CASSFDSNQPQHF.

There are a few counts of this clonotype. V is TRBV5-1 and J is TRBJ2-5; D is undetermined. The CDR3 is 14 amino acids. Trimming shortened V by 0 bases and J by 1 base, and 7 bases separated the two germline ends. Germline-derived CDR1 and CDR2 are SGHRS and YFSETQ. This CDR3 is CASSLGDFQETQYF. In DNA, the CDR3 is TGCGCCAGCAGCTTGGGAGACTTCCAAGAGACCCAGTACTTC.

The CDR3 DNA sequence: TGCAGTGCCCCTCGGACAGGGAAGCTCTACGAGCAGTACTTC. It specifies CSAPRTGKLYEQYF. This chain connects TRBV20-1 to TRBJ2-7; 8 nucleotides agree with TRBD1. V lost 6 bases, J lost 3 bases, and 10 bases stayed unmatched. The CDR3 is 14 amino acids. CDR1 and CDR2 from the germline V gene are DFQATT and SNEGSKA (reference sequence).

The rearrangement links TRBV7-8 to TRBJ2-3, with 12 positions matching TRBD2. V lost 3 bases to trimming and J lost 2 bases; unmatched junction nucleotides: 6. The germline V gene has CDR1 SGHVS and CDR2 FQNEAQ. This CDR3 is built from 17 residues. CDR3 DNA sequence: TGTGCCAGCAGCTTCGGACTAGCGGGATCGTTCACAGATACGCAGTATTTT. It encodes CASSFGLAGSFTDTQYF.

The chain couples TRBV18 to TRBJ1-2; no clear D gene. The V gene's germline CDR1 is KGHSH and CDR2 LQKENI. The CDR3 contains 13 residues. Trimming removed 2 bases at V and 4 bases at J, with 8 bases between. DNA for the CDR3: TGTGCCAGCTCACCAGAGACCTCCTATGGCTACACCTTC. Translating it yields CASSPETSYGYTF.

This clonotype has more than one count but fewer than ten. The chain uses TRBV10-3 and TRBJ1-1; 7 positions match TRBD1. Trimming took 6 bases from V and 0 from J; bases not matched to a gene: 1. Looked up from germline, CDR1 is ENHRY and CDR2 is SYGVKD. There are 13 residues in the CDR3. CDR3 protein: CAISRGMNTEAFF. CDR3 sequence (DNA): TGTGCCATCAGCAGGGGGATGAACACTGAAGCTTTCTTT.

The chain has TRBV4-3 and TRBJ2-2, with D tentatively TRBD2 (5 bases). CDR1 is LGHNA and CDR2 is YSLEER in the germline V gene. The germline V and J ends were trimmed by 5 bases and 5 bases, with 9 bases remaining between them. This CDR3 comprises 13 residues. The CDR3 here is CASSFEGTGELFF. The CDR3 nucleotides are TGCGCCAGCAGCTTCGAGGGAACCGGGGAGCTGTTTTTT.

This chain joins TRBV11-3 and TRBJ2-1; D is undetermined. Looked up from germline, CDR1 is SGHNT and CDR2 is YENEEA. This CDR3 is built from 13 residues. Trimming removed 0 bases at V and 10 bases at J, with 10 bases between. The CDR3 protein is CASSLELRTEQFF. The CDR3 DNA reads TGTGCCAGCAGCTTAGAACTCAGGACCGAGCAGTTCTTC.

This clonotype was counted once. This rearrangement joins TRBV20-1 to TRBJ2-1; D tentatively fits TRBD1 or TRBD2 (6 bases each). The ends were cut back, 5 bases at V and 10 bases at J, with 21 bases in the middle. The CDR3 is 14 residues long. Germline loops: CDR1 DFQATT, CDR2 SNEGSKA (reference sequence). The CDR3 spells CSAFPGPTGAEQFF. As DNA, the CDR3 is TGCAGTGCTTTTCCGGGACCCACGGGGGCCGAGCAGTTCTTC.

This clonotype has a single count. V is TRBV6-2 or TRBV6-3 and J is TRBJ2-2; 9 nucleotides match TRBD1. CDR1 MNHEY and CDR2 SVGEGT come from the germline V gene. Germline trimming cut 7 bases from V and 1 base from J; bases unmatched to any gene: 13. This CDR3 is 18 amino acids long. In nucleotides, the CDR3 is TGTGCCAGCAACAGCCAACAGGGGGCTACCCTGAACACCGGGGAGCTGTTTTTT. Translating it yields CASNSQQGATLNTGELFF.

CDR3 bases: TGCGCCAGCAGCCCACAACCAGGACAGGGGGCCGCAAAACTGTTTTTT. Its translation is CASSPQPGQGAAKLFF. The genes are TRBV4-3 and TRBJ1-4; the match to TRBD1 covers 11 bases. Trimming removed 4 bases from V and 10 bases from J; junction bases left unmatched: 11. The CDR3 sequence is 16 residues long. In germline, CDR1 is LGHNA, CDR2 YSLEER.

This clonotype has just a few counts. The V gene is TRBV6-5, the J gene TRBJ2-3, with D uncertain. V was cut by 8 bases and J by 6 bases, with 9 bases left in between. Germline V gives CDR1 MNHEY, CDR2 SVGAGI. The CDR3 totals 11 residues. The CDR3 DNA reads as TGTGCCAGCGCTCTGGGGGATACGCAGTATTTT. It translates to CASALGDTQYF.